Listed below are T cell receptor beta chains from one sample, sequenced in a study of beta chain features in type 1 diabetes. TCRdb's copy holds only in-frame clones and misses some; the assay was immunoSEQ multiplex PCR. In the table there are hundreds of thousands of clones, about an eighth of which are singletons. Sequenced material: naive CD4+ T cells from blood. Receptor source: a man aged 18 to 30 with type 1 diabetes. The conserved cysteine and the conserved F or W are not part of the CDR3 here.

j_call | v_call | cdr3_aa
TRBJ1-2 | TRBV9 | ASSVVRGIYT
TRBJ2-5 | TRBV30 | AWDSGHQETQY
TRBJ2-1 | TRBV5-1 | ASSSDPSGDNEQF
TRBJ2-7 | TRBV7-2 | ASSLLAGGHEQY
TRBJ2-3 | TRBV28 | ASSLSGAGTDTQY
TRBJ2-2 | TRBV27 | ASSSRPNTGELF
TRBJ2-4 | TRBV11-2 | ASTLGDDIQY
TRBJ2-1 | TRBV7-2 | ASSLVSGSEGEQF
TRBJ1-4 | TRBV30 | AWSVSDGEKLF
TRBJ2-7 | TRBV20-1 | SARRDEQY
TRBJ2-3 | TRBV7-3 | ASSLSPSGGSFSTDTQY
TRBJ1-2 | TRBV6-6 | ASSYRDVNYGYT
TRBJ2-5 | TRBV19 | ASSTGDRETQY
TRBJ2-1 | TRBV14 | ASRSESGHQSF
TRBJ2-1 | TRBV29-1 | SVTGPPNEQF
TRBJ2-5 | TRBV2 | ASSEHVRETQY
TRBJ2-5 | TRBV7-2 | ASTRGTSGGTQY
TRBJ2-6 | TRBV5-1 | ASSSGRRPRSSGANVLT